The 31 T cell receptor beta chains given below trace back to one sample, sequenced in a study of T cells after yellow fever vaccination. Each CDR3 protein is one row after TCRdb ran MiXCR on the 5' RACE reads. Of roughly 350,000 distinct CDR3 sequences in the sample, roughly 3.9% were seen once. Here the sequenced sample was PBMCs, taken 5 days after the yellow fever booster vaccination. These receptors all stem from a man aged 18 to 30 who received the YFV17D yellow fever vaccine.

The genes are TRBV27 and TRBJ1-1; D possibly corresponds to TRBD1 (6 bases). The V end was cut by 5 bases, the J end by 6 bases, with 13 bases between. The CDR3 runs 13 residues. CDR1 and CDR2 (germline): MNHEY, SMNVEV (reference sequence). CDR3 bases: TGTGCCAGCAGTATTGGGGGGCGGGCTGAAGCTTTCTTT. Translated, it gives CASSIGGRAEAFF.

This chain links TRBV25-1 with TRBJ1-1; no reliable D call. This CDR3 is 11 amino acids long. The V gene's germline CDR1 is MGHDK and CDR2 SYGVNS. With 7 bases removed from V and 1 base from J, the gap between germline ends came to 4 bases. CDR3 DNA sequence: TGTGCCAGCATTGCGAACACTGAAGCTTTCTTT. Its protein is CASIANTEAFF.

This clonotype has a handful of counts. This chain links TRBV7-3 with TRBJ2-2, with 12 bases fitting TRBD2. V trimming: 4 bases; J trimming: 6 bases; junction bases outside the gene matches: 0. Germline V gene data show CDR1 as SGHTA and CDR2 as FQGTGA. The CDR3 covers 14 residues. CDR3 sequence: CASSWTSGAGELFF. The CDR3 DNA follows: TGTGCCAGCAGCTGGACTAGCGGGGCCGGGGAGCTGTTTTTT.

This clonotype was detected ten times or more. The rearrangement links TRBV28 to TRBJ2-1; possibly TRBD2 for D (5 bases). V was trimmed by 4 bases and J by 8 bases, leaving 18 bases between them. The CDR3 has 15 amino acids. Germline-derived CDR1 and CDR2 are MDHEN and SYDVKM. The CDR3 region is CASSYQDRWGDEQFF. CDR3 DNA sequence: TGTGCCAGCAGTTATCAGGACCGTTGGGGAGATGAGCAGTTCTTC.

This clonotype showed up just a few times. The rearrangement links TRBV7-9 to TRBJ1-1; the D is unclear. V gave up 4 bases and J gave up 3 bases, with 9 bases separating them. This CDR3 has 13 amino acids. Germline V gene sequence: CDR1 SEHNR, CDR2 FQNEAQ (reference sequence). As DNA, the CDR3 is TGTGCCAGCAGCTCACCTACCGACACTGAAGCTTTCTTT. Translated: CASSSPTDTEAFF. Full variable domain (rest looked up from reference TRBV7-9 and TRBJ1-1): DTGVSQNPRHKITKRGQNVTFRCDPISEHNRLYWYRQTLGQGPEFLTYFQNEAQLEKSRLLSDRFSAERPKGSFSTLEIQRTEQGDSAMYLCASSSPTDTEAFFGQGTRLTVV.

The chain carries TRBV4-1 and TRBJ1-4; no reliable D call. The V end lost 1 base, the J end lost 0 bases, and 6 bases lay between the germline ends. CDR3 length equals 15 residues. Germline CDR1 and CDR2: MGHRA and YSYEKL. CDR3 region: CASSQGAATNEKLFF. The CDR3 nucleotides read TGCGCCAGCAGCCAAGGGGCCGCAACTAATGAAAAACTGTTTTTT.

In its sample, this clonotype was seen many times. The gene calls are TRBV10-2 and TRBJ1-2; D is ambiguous. V lost 5 bases and J lost 5, with 12 bases in between. This CDR3 has 13 residues. Germline V gene data show CDR1 as WSHSY and CDR2 as SAAADI. The CDR3: CASSTPAGYGYTF. CDR3 nucleotides: TGCGCCAGCAGTACCCCGGCGGGGTATGGCTACACCTTC.

This chain uses TRBV12-2 with TRBJ1-1. TRBV12-2 is an annotated pseudogene. This CDR3 has 15 residues. CDR3 residues: CASRPDGVPNTEAFF. CDR3 bases: TGTGCAAGTCGCCCCGACGGGGTTCCGAACACTGAAGCTTTCTTT.

Only a few counts were recorded for this clonotype. This sequence joins TRBV3-1 and TRBJ2-5, with D tentatively TRBD1 (6 bases). The CDR3 consists of 13 residues. Trimming removed 1 base at V and 4 bases at J, with 7 bases between. CDR1 and CDR2 from the germline V gene are LGHDT and YNNKEL (reference sequence). The CDR3 DNA is TGTGCCAGCAGCCAAGGGGGGCCAGAGACCCAGTACTTC. Amino acids: CASSQGGPETQYF.

The table lists this clonotype with a few counts. This rearrangement joins TRBV29-1 to TRBJ2-7; tentatively, D is TRBD1 (6 bases). Germline CDR1 and CDR2: SQVTM and ANQGSEA. CDR3 length: 12 amino acids. The ends were cut back, 6 bases at V and 3 bases at J, with 12 bases in the middle. CDR3 sequence: CSVRTVLYEQYF. CDR3 bases: TGCAGCGTGAGGACAGTGCTCTACGAGCAGTACTTC.

This clonotype was detected a few times. The V and J genes are TRBV30 and TRBJ1-2, with TRBD1 matching over 8 bases. Germline V gene sequence: CDR1 GTSNPN, CDR2 SVGIG (reference sequence). The CDR3 extends over 13 amino acids. V shed 3 bases and J 5 bases; nucleotides not matched to a gene: 5. The CDR3 coding sequence is TGTGCCTGGAGCAGGGGGCTTGAATATGGCTACACCTTC. Its protein product is CAWSRGLEYGYTF.

This chain joins TRBV18 and TRBJ2-5; no firm D call. V was trimmed by 2 bases and J by 5 bases, leaving 15 bases between them. The germline V gene has CDR1 KGHSH and CDR2 LQKENI. The length of the CDR3 is 15 residues. The CDR3 bases are TGTGCCAGCTCACCATTTCTGGCCCAACGGGAGACCCAGTACTTC. Amino acids: CASSPFLAQRETQYF. The variable domain in full, completed from reference TRBV18 and TRBJ2-5, reads NAGVMQNPRHLVRRRGQEARLRCSPMKGHSHVYWYRQLPEEGLKFMVYLQKENIIDESGMPKERFSAEFPKEGPSILRIQQVVRGDSAAYFCASSPFLAQRETQYFGPGTRLLVL.

The chain couples TRBV20-1 to TRBJ2-3; 8 bases are shared with TRBD1. Trimming removed 5 bases from V and 4 bases from J; junction bases left unmatched: 5. The CDR3 consists of 13 residues. The V gene's germline CDR1 is DFQATT and CDR2 SNEGSKA (reference sequence). DNA for the CDR3: TGCAGTGCTCACGGACAGGGCGCAGATACGCAGTATTTT. It specifies CSAHGQGADTQYF.

The genes are TRBV29-1 and TRBJ2-3; TRBD1 matches 7 bases. Per germline, CDR1 SQVTM and CDR2 ANQGSEA. CDR3 length equals 17 residues. V was pared by 8 bases and J by 2 bases, with 19 bases of the junction left unmatched. As DNA, the CDR3 is TGCAGCACGGACCGGGACAGCGTGTACTCATTCACAGATACGCAGTATTTT. Protein: CSTDRDSVYSFTDTQYF.

At least ten counts were recorded for this clonotype. The chain uses TRBV7-2 and TRBJ1-5, with D perhaps TRBD1 (5 bases). Trimming took off 1 base at V and 5 bases at J, with 6 bases between the two ends. The CDR3 is made up of 13 amino acids. The V gene's germline CDR1 is SGHTA and CDR2 FQGNSA. In nucleotides, the CDR3 is TGTGCCAGCAGCTTAGGCAGGGATCAGCCCCAGCATTTT. Protein: CASSLGRDQPQHF.

This clonotype was observed a few times. The V gene is TRBV12-2, the J gene TRBJ2-7; TRBD1 is the table's D call and was not checked against the DNA. TRBV12-2 corresponds to a pseudogene. The CDR3 is 16 residues long. CDR3 amino acids: CASRSSPRDRVYEQYV. CDR3 coding DNA: TGTGCAAGTCGCTCATCGCCTCGGGACAGGGTCTACGAGCAGTACGTC.

This clonotype occurred a few times. This chain links TRBV5-1 with TRBJ1-6; 8 bases are a match to TRBD1. V shed 0 bases, J shed 7 bases, and the junction held 6 bases outside the gene matches. Germline V lookup: CDR1 SGHRS, CDR2 YFSETQ. CDR3 length: 16 amino acids. The CDR3 protein is CASSLASTGANSPLHF. In DNA form, the CDR3 reads TGCGCCAGCAGCTTGGCCTCGACAGGGGCCAATTCACCCCTCCACTTT.

This clonotype has only a few counts. This rearrangement joins TRBV4-1 to TRBJ1-2; unclear D gene. Trimming stripped 3 bases from V and 6 bases from J, with 17 bases between. This CDR3 has 15 amino acids. Germline V gives CDR1 MGHRA, CDR2 YSYEKL. CDR3 amino acids: CASSQAAPRSDGYTF. The CDR3 DNA reads TGCGCCAGCAGCCAGGCGGCTCCCCGAAGCGATGGCTACACCTTC.

This clonotype occurred many times. This chain joins TRBV20-1 and TRBJ2-3; 9 bases agree with TRBD2. Unmatched junction bases numbered 9, after V lost 6 bases and J lost 8 bases. The germline V gene encodes CDR1 DFQATT and CDR2 SNEGSKA (reference sequence). The CDR3 sequence is 13 residues long. The CDR3 here is CSAAPAGGGTQYF. The CDR3, as DNA: TGCAGTGCCGCCCCAGCGGGGGGAGGTACGCAGTATTTT.

This clonotype was seen a few times. This chain uses TRBV20-1 with TRBJ2-3, with D perhaps being TRBD1 or TRBD2 (6 bases each). Germline V gene data show CDR1 as DFQATT and CDR2 as SNEGSKA (reference sequence). V lost 6 bases to trimming and J lost 8 bases, with 15 bases between them. This CDR3 comprises 12 residues. The CDR3 region is CSASVGGGTQYF. CDR3 nucleotide sequence: TGCAGTGCGTCAGTCGGAGGGGGTACGCAGTATTTT.

This clonotype was seen many times. The genes are TRBV7-8 and TRBJ2-3; 12 nucleotides match TRBD2. Germline CDR1 is SGHVS and CDR2 is FQNEAQ. The length of the CDR3 is 16 residues. With V trimmed by 5 bases and J by 2 bases, 5 bases remained unmatched. Written as DNA, the CDR3 is TGTGCCAGCAGCCGTCGACTAGCGGGGGCCACAGATACGCAGTATTTT. Its translation: CASSRRLAGATDTQYF.

This clonotype was counted many times. The chain is built from TRBV7-2 and TRBJ1-2; TRBD1 agrees at 7 bases. The CDR3 has 14 amino acids. After removal of 5 bases from V and 7 bases from J, the junction contained 10 bases not matched to a gene. The germline gives CDR1 SGHTA, CDR2 FQGNSA. CDR3 in DNA: TGTGCCAGCAGCCAGAGACAGGGACCGAGTGGCTACACCTTC. As protein: CASSQRQGPSGYTF.

This clonotype occurred a few times. V is TRBV6-5 and J is TRBJ1-5; D not certain. This CDR3 is 13 amino acids long. Deletions cut 2 bases from V and 7 bases from J, with 9 bases between. Germline V gene lookup returns CDR1 MNHEY and CDR2 SVGAGI. The CDR3 loop is CASSYEGSQPQHF. CDR3 in DNA: TGTGCCAGCAGTTACGAGGGTTCACAGCCCCAGCATTTT.

This clonotype has only a few counts. The V gene is TRBV30, the J gene TRBJ1-1; D is possibly TRBD1 (5 bases). V was shortened by 4 bases and J by 3 bases, with 15 bases between the two germline ends. CDR1 GTSNPN and CDR2 SVGIG come from the germline V gene (reference sequence). The CDR3 covers 14 residues. The CDR3 reads CAWNPNVGDTEAFF. CDR3 in DNA: TGTGCCTGGAACCCAAATGTGGGGGACACTGAAGCTTTCTTT.

This clonotype appeared a few times. The chain recombines TRBV5-1 with TRBJ2-3; D gene uncertain. This CDR3 is 13 amino acids long. The germline V gene encodes CDR1 SGHRS and CDR2 YFSETQ. V lost 7 bases and J lost 2, with 11 bases in between. CDR3 DNA: TGCGCCAGCGGCGGACCGAACACAGATACGCAGTATTTT. Protein sequence: CASGGPNTDTQYF.

This clonotype was observed at least ten times. The rearrangement uses TRBV7-2 and TRBJ2-1; D gene unclear. Trimming stripped 3 bases from V and 5 bases from J, with 5 bases between. Germline V gene lookup returns CDR1 SGHTA and CDR2 FQGNSA. There are 12 residues in the CDR3. The CDR3 here is CASSLVDNEQFF. CDR3 DNA sequence: TGTGCCAGCAGCTTGGTAGACAATGAGCAGTTCTTC.

The chain has TRBV29-1 and TRBJ2-2; D perhaps matches TRBD2 (6 bases). The CDR3 runs to 12 residues. Per germline, CDR1 SQVTM and CDR2 ANQGSEA. V dropped 4 bases and J dropped 6 bases, with 9 bases sitting between them. CDR3 nucleotide sequence: TGCAGCGTTGCCAGGGAGGCCGGGGAGCTGTTTTTT. This encodes CSVAREAGELFF.

The gene calls are TRBV5-6 and TRBJ2-2, with no clear D. Germline assignment: CDR1 SGHDT and CDR2 YYEEEE. V lost 5 bases and J 3 bases, leaving 11 bases between the germline ends. The CDR3 length is 14 residues. The CDR3 coding sequence is TGTGCCAGCAGTTGGGCCCTAGACACCGGGGAGCTGTTTTTT. It yields the protein CASSWALDTGELFF.

This clonotype was observed at least ten times. The chain has TRBV20-1 and TRBJ2-3; 12 bases are shared with TRBD2. V shed 2 bases and J 2 bases; nucleotides not matched to a gene: 5. Germline assignment: CDR1 DFQATT and CDR2 SNEGSKA (reference sequence). The CDR3 sequence is 16 residues long. The CDR3 here is CSARRASGGATDTQYF. As DNA, the CDR3 is TGCAGTGCTAGACGAGCTAGCGGGGGGGCCACAGATACGCAGTATTTT.

This clonotype has a count of ten or more. The rearrangement uses TRBV5-1 and TRBJ2-7, with 8 nucleotides matching TRBD2. The CDR3 sequence is 14 residues long. The V gene end was trimmed by 4 bases and the J gene end by 3 bases; junction bases not matched to a gene: 6. Germline V lookup: CDR1 SGHRS, CDR2 YFSETQ. The CDR3 region is CASSDSGGDYEQYF. The CDR3 region has the DNA TGCGCCAGCAGCGACAGCGGGGGAGACTACGAGCAGTACTTC.

This clonotype was seen at least ten times. The chain carries TRBV5-1 and TRBJ2-1, with 8 positions matching TRBD1. The CDR3 extends over 16 amino acids. V shed 0 bases and J 4 bases; nucleotides not matched to a gene: 6. CDR1 is SGHRS and CDR2 is YFSETQ in the germline V gene. The CDR3 spells CASSLAPGGLYNEQFF. CDR3 sequence (DNA): TGCGCCAGCAGCTTGGCCCCAGGGGGCCTATACAATGAGCAGTTCTTC.